What follows describes a single TCR beta chain. No cognate antigen has been identified for it. Base qualities were left out, and no much larger clone turns up one base away. This CDR3 is also generated by other DNA sequences in the sample. This specimen belongs to a study of shared clonotypes between healthy human individuals (dated by TCRdb to 2020 to 2021). Describing the broader study: Three men and two women, aged 18 to 49 years, made up the cohort. For each donor, three plates each were used for CD4 naive and CD4 memory, two plates were used for CD8 naive, and one plate was used for CD8 memory. Between about 0.85 and 8.9 billion PBMCs per donor were obtained by leukapheresis. To estimate repertoire size and how much clonotype sharing occurs between individuals, the study deeply sequenced the blood TCR repertoires of five healthy adults. Libraries were prepared and TCR repertoires were sequenced by different laboratories using diverse techniques, in order to increase sequencing depth and limit assay-specific biases. Overall results and qualifications from the work: Compared with non-shared clonotypes, the clonotypes found in all four sorted-subset donors had higher generation probabilities. Because the study included only a small number of donors, the genetic and exposure-history diversity represented was limited. Estimated clonotype richness was generally larger for naive than for memory subsets. About 5% of naive CD4, 3.5% of naive CD8, roughly 2.4% of memory CD4, and around 0.42% of memory CD8 clonotypes were shared across several donors. Pairwise subsampling led to the expectation that sequencing depth would affect the degree of clonotype sharing among donors. Even with the large sequencing depth, rarefaction of the sorted-subset datasets indicated that sequencing was incomplete. Sampling was restricted to blood, and TCR repertoires in tissues likely differ from the TCR repertoires found in blood.

Using the deep immunoSEQ assay, multiplex PCR amplified TCR CDR3 regions from genomic DNA. Genomic DNA extracted from each cell subset was distributed evenly over all wells of several immunoSEQ 96-well plates, and each plate served as one replicate. For sorted subsets, each replicate PCR was loaded with 200 to 250 ng genomic DNA, equivalent to about 33,000 T cell genomes. The purified libraries were quantified using a Qubit 3.0 fluorometer, sized with a Bioanalyzer 2100, and then quantified again using the KAPA Library Quantification kit. Each immunoSEQ 96-well plate was sequenced on its own single-read 150-cycle Illumina NextSeq 550 flow cell. As for the authors' bioinformatics: Because the immunoSEQ output held only junctional sequences and lacked quality scores, the filtering could not match the filtering applied to full-length reads. Sequences were annotated with PyIR, a Python wrapper for IgBLAST v1.9, using IMGT germline references to assign V/J genes and CDR3. Any read was removed if the V/J assignment was weak (E-value above 1e-6), the CDR3 was missing, or the read contained stop codons, out-of-frame junctions, or ambiguous translated residues. V3J clonotypes were defined as sequences sharing an identical inferred V gene, J gene, and CDR3 amino acid sequence. The percentage overlap between two repertoires was calculated by dividing the number of shared unique clonotypes by the size of the smaller repertoire. RTK rarefaction, the Chao1 estimator, and Recon v2.1 estimates of unobserved clonotypes were used to assess repertoire richness. For all TCRbeta clonotypes obtained by the gDNA method from a few donors, generation probabilities were computed with OLGA. The source is immuneACCESS, and TCRdb retained only in-frame sequences with V and J called. Part of the clones is not carried over; for the studies checked, unresolved V genes explain less than half of this, and the remainder is unexplained. The V and J calls and clone size come from that table; D and trimming were worked out from the DNA. Within this sample are 2,500,000 or so clones, with around 92% of them counted one time only. Around 0.4% of the sample lies in the top ten.

Healthy HIV-negative adults with no recently reported acute infections or vaccinations were included as donors. Only Caucasian adults living in Nashville, Tennessee, USA were represented among the donors. CD4+ T cells were enriched through magnetic negative selection, after which naive cells were positively selected on CD45RA and the remaining negative fraction served as the memory subset. After blood collection by leukapheresis, PBMCs were isolated using Ficoll-Histopaque density gradient centrifugation and then cryopreserved in the vapor phase of liquid nitrogen. Analytical flow cytometry was used to check the purity and quantity of every magnetically sorted T cell population. From each sorted fraction, genomic DNA was isolated and quantified by UV absorbance on a Nanodrop 2000c. Reading from cysteine to phenylalanine, the CDR3 counts 15 amino acids. CDR3 DNA is the only sequence kept; it has 45 bases, read in frame from the first base. Germline trimming amounts to 0 bases on V and 0 bases on J, with 3 as the count of junction bases outside the gene matches. Reading the germline V gene gives CDR1 SGHRS and CDR2 YFSETQ.

The clonotype was recovered from a man between 18 and 29 years old in good health. Some clones in this sample may be carry-over from other donors' samples. In this chain, TRBV5-1 is recombined with TRBJ2-7; TRBD1 fits 7 bases in the junction. The sample comprised naive CD4+ T cells from PBMCs. Per the publication, the cell subset or site label means: CD45RA+ positively selected. The CDR3 reads as follows: CASSLATGSSYEQYF. The bases are TGCGCCAGCAGCTTGGCGACAGGGAGCTCCTACGAGCAGTACTTC.